This TCR beta chain appears in the sequencing data of a study of human T cells and chemical hapten exposure. General study results and limits: Patch test score rose with PT1 expanded TCRs, significant at 8, 16, 32, not 4.

Indicated time point: patch test 2, 6 weeks after DPC sensitization. Treatment specified: therapeutic diphenylcyclopropenone sensitization with weekly scalp DPC. The study enrolled 18 to 70-year-old alopecia patients suitable for DPC. The starting material, unfractionated whole blood, was used for total RNA extraction. What the library attached to individual cDNA molecules were unique molecular identifiers. Each CDR3 protein is one row after TCRdb ran MiXCR on the RACE reads. This repertoire shows about 96,000 distinct CDR3 sequences, about 9.3% found once; its top ten account for about 2%. The CDR3 extends over 12 amino acids. The germline gives CDR1 MRHNA, CDR2 SNTAGT. V lost 4 bases to trimming and J lost 4 bases, with 7 bases between them. Comments on this clonotype: Its specificity is unknown.

The source was whole blood, collected in connection with sensitization to the hapten diphenylcyclopropenone (DPC). This TCR was recovered from a woman aged 40 to 49 with alopecia areata. Some clones in this sample may be carry-over from other donors' samples. The V call is TRBV6-4, the J call TRBJ1-2; D call uncertain. CDR3 in DNA: TGTGCCAGCAGTGCGGAGGGCTATGGCTACACCTTC. This codes for CASSAEGYGYTF.